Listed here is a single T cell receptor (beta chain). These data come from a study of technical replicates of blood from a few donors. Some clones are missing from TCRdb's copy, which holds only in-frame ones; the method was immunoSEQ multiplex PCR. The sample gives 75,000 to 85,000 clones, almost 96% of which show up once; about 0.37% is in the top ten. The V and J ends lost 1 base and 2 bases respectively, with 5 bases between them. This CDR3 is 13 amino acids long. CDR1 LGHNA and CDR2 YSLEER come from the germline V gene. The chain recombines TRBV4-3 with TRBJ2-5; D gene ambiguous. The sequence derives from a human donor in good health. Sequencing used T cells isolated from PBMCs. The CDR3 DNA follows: TGCGCCAGCAGCCAAGTCATTCAAGAGACCCAGTACTTC. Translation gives CASSQVIQETQYF.